These 15 T cell receptor beta chains came from one sample sequenced in a study of response to subunit inactivated influenza vaccine. TCRdb re-called the RT-PCR reads through MiXCR, storing one row per CDR3 protein. The sample yields 500,000 to 550,000 distinct CDR3 sequences, roughly 8.2% seen once. The starting material was PBMCs from blood, obtained less than 30 months after vaccination. The receptors shown here come from a man in his fifties or sixties who received an inactivated influenza vaccine.

V and J are TRBV4-2 and TRBJ2-7; 9 bases line up with TRBD2. V shed 4 bases, J shed 2 bases, and the junction held 3 bases outside the gene matches. Germline V gene sequence: CDR1 LGHNA, CDR2 YNFKEQ. This CDR3 region has 14 residues. The CDR3: CASSPSGTAYEQYF. DNA for the CDR3: TGTGCCAGCAGCCCTAGCGGGACCGCCTACGAGCAGTACTTC.

This chain connects TRBV14 to TRBJ2-1; 15 bases align to TRBD2. CDR1 is SGHDN and CDR2 is FVKESK in the germline V gene. The CDR3 spans 17 residues. The V gene end was trimmed by 4 bases and the J gene end by 4 bases; junction bases not matched to a gene: 5. CDR3 nucleotide sequence: TGTGCCAGCAGCCCGGGACTAGCGGGAGGACCTTACAATGAGCAGTTCTTC. Protein sequence: CASSPGLAGGPYNEQFF.

This sequence joins TRBV18 and TRBJ2-3, with a possible D match to TRBD1 (7 bases). The germline V gene encodes CDR1 KGHSH and CDR2 LQKENI. V was pared by 6 bases and J by 4 bases, with 11 bases between. The CDR3 length is 13 residues. CDR3 DNA sequence: TGTGCCAGCTCCCAGGGGGGTCCAGATACGCAGTATTTT. It specifies CASSQGGPDTQYF.

This clonotype was observed many times. The chain recombines TRBV7-2 with TRBJ1-6, with D unclear. This CDR3 contains 14 residues. Trimming stripped 5 bases from V and 10 bases from J, with 15 bases between. Germline CDR1 is SGHTA and CDR2 is FQGNSA. The CDR3 spells CASSPASTLSPLHF. CDR3 sequence (DNA): TGTGCCAGCAGCCCCGCCTCGACCCTATCACCCCTCCACTTT.

Many counts were recorded for this clonotype. The CDR3 protein is CASSLPGGVNEKLFF. CDR3 DNA: TGTGCCAGCAGCCTCCCTGGGGGCGTTAATGAAAAACTGTTTTTT. V gene TRBV7-2 combines with J gene TRBJ1-4; TRBD1 might be the D (6 bases). Germline assignment: CDR1 SGHTA and CDR2 FQGNSA. The CDR3 contains 15 residues. The ends were cut back, 5 bases at V and 4 bases at J, with 14 bases in the middle.

The chain recombines TRBV20-1 with TRBJ2-1; 7 nucleotides match TRBD1. With V trimmed by 4 bases and J by 16 bases, 13 bases remained unmatched. This CDR3 is 12 amino acids long. The V gene's germline CDR1 is DFQATT and CDR2 SNEGSKA (reference sequence). This CDR3 is CSAIRGGAVGFF. CDR3 DNA: TGCAGTGCTATAAGAGGGGGCGCAGTCGGTTTCTTC.

This clonotype was found a few times. The chain employs TRBV4-1 and TRBJ2-7, with D unresolved. V was clipped by 1 base and J by 2 bases, with 6 bases between them. The CDR3 extends over 13 amino acids. In germline, CDR1 is MGHRA, CDR2 YSYEKL. The CDR3 DNA is TGCGCCAGCAGCCAAGGGTACACCTACGAGCAGTACTTC. It codes for CASSQGYTYEQYF.

This clonotype was recorded a few times. The CDR3 DNA is TGTGCCAGCTCACCGCGTTTTTGGGCGAGCGGGACTGGGGCCAACGTCCTGACTTTC. Amino acid sequence: CASSPRFWASGTGANVLTF. The chain recombines TRBV18 with TRBJ2-6, with 7 bases lining up with TRBD2. Germline CDR1 is KGHSH and CDR2 is LQKENI. The CDR3 is made up of 19 amino acids. J gave up 2 bases and V 3 bases, and 13 bases lay outside the gene matches.

The chain recombines TRBV6-1 with TRBJ1-6; TRBD1 aligns across 7 bases. V lost 8 bases, J lost 4 bases, and 8 bases stayed unmatched. The CDR3 is made up of 15 amino acids. Germline assignment: CDR1 MNHNS and CDR2 SASEGT. The CDR3 here is CASCGAGGYNSPLHF. DNA for the CDR3: TGTGCCAGCTGTGGGGCAGGGGGTTATAATTCACCCCTCCACTTT.

This clonotype was detected only a few times. The chain employs TRBV5-6 and TRBJ2-7; perhaps TRBD2 as D (5 bases). Between the trimmed V and J ends, which lost 4 bases and 2 bases, there was a span of 10 bases. This CDR3 comprises 13 residues. Germline V gene lookup returns CDR1 SGHDT and CDR2 YYEEEE. The CDR3 DNA sequence: TGTGCCAGCAGCGGATTGCGGGCCTACGAGCAGTACTTC. It encodes CASSGLRAYEQYF.

This clonotype was counted between two and nine times. The V call is TRBV15, the J call TRBJ2-7; 8 bases align to TRBD2. J gave up 6 bases and V 0 bases, and 7 bases lay outside the gene matches. Germline V gives CDR1 LNHNV, CDR2 YYDKDF (reference sequence). The CDR3 extends over 15 amino acids. The CDR3 DNA follows: TGTGCCACCAGCAGAGATTTCGGGAGGGCCCTCGAGCAGTACTTC. Translated: CATSRDFGRALEQYF.

The chain employs TRBV7-2 and TRBJ1-2; TRBD1 aligns across 8 bases. Germline-derived CDR1 and CDR2 are SGHTA and FQGNSA. With V trimmed by 5 bases and J by 3 bases, 5 bases remained unmatched. This CDR3 is built from 14 residues. The CDR3 bases are TGTGCCAGCAGCGAGCCGACAGGGGACTATGGCTACACCTTC. Amino acid sequence: CASSEPTGDYGYTF.

This clonotype occurred a few times. The chain carries TRBV5-1 and TRBJ2-3; 9 nucleotides align to TRBD2. V lost 1 base to trimming and J lost 0 bases; unmatched junction nucleotides: 6. From germline, CDR1 is SGHRS and CDR2 YFSETQ. The CDR3 spans 17 residues. CDR3 loop: CASSLRAGGASTDTQYF. In DNA form, the CDR3 reads TGCGCCAGCAGCTTGCGAGCGGGAGGTGCTAGCACAGATACGCAGTATTTT.

The CDR3 reads CASSVETDTEAFF. In DNA form, the CDR3 reads TGTGCCAGCAGCGTAGAAACGGACACTGAAGCTTTCTTT. The genes are TRBV9 and TRBJ1-1, with D hard to call. The V end was cut by 0 bases, the J end by 3 bases, with 6 bases between. From germline, CDR1 is SGDLS and CDR2 YYNGEE. The length of the CDR3 is 13 residues.

This clonotype has a handful of counts. This rearrangement joins TRBV7-9 to TRBJ2-1; no firm D call. The V gene's germline CDR1 is SEHNR and CDR2 FQNEAQ (reference sequence). This CDR3 is 15 amino acids long. V shed 2 bases and J shed 5 bases, with 13 bases lying between them. CDR3 bases: TGTGCCAGCAGCTTAATACAGAATCTTAACAATGAGCAGTTCTTC. It specifies CASSLIQNLNNEQFF.